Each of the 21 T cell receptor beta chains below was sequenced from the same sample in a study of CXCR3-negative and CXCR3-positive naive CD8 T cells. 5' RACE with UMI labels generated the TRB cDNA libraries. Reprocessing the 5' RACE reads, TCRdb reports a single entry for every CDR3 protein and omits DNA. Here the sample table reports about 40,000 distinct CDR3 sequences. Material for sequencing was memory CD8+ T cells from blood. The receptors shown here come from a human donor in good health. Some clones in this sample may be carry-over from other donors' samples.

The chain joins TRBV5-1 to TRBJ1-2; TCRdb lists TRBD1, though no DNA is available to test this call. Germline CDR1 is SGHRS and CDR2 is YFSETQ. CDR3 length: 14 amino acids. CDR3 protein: CASSQGDSGYGYTF.

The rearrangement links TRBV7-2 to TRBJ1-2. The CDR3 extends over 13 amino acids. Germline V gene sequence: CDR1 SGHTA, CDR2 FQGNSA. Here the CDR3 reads CASSLFLNYGYTF. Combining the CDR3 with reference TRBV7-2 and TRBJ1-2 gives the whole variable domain GAGVSQSPSNKVTEKGKDVELRCDPISGHTALYWYRQSLGQGLEFLIYFQGNSAPDKSGLPSDRFSAERTGGSVSTLTIQRTQQEDSAVYLCASSLFLNYGYTFGSGTRLTVV.

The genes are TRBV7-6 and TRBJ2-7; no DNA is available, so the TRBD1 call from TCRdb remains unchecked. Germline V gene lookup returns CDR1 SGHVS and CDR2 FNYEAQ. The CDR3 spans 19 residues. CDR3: CTSSRPGTGGLAGGYEQYF.

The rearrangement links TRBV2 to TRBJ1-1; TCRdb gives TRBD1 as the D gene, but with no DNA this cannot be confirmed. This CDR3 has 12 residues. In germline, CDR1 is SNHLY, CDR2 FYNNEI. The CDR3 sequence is CARGGTNTEAFF.

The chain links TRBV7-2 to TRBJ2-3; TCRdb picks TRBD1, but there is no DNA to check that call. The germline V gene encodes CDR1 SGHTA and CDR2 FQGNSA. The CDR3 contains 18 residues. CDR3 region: CASSLNVVRAGGADTQYF. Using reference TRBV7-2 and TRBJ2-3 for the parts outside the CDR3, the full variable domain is GAGVSQSPSNKVTEKGKDVELRCDPISGHTALYWYRQSLGQGLEFLIYFQGNSAPDKSGLPSDRFSAERTGGSVSTLTIQRTQQEDSAVYLCASSLNVVRAGGADTQYFGPGTRLTVL.

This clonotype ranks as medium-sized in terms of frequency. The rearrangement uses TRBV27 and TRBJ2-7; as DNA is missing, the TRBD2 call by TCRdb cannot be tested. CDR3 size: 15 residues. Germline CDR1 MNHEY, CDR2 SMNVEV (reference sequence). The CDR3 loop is CASSLSRTDGYEQYF.

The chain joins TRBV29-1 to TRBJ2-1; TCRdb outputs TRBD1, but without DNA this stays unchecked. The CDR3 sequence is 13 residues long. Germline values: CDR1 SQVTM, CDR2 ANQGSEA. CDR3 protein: CSVYGTGPREQFF.

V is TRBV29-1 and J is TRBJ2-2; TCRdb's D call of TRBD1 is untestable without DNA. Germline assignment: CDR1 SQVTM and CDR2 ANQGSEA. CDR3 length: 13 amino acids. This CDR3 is CSGGRENTGELFF.

CDR3: CASSRETGVSGYEQFF. This chain links TRBV7-9 with TRBJ2-1; TCRdb proposes TRBD2, but this gene call is untestable without DNA. The CDR3 consists of 16 residues. Germline V gives CDR1 SEHNR, CDR2 FQNEAQ (reference sequence).

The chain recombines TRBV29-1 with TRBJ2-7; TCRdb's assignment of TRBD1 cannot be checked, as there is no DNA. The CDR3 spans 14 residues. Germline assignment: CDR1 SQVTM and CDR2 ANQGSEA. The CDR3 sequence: CSVGHRGAAYEQYF.

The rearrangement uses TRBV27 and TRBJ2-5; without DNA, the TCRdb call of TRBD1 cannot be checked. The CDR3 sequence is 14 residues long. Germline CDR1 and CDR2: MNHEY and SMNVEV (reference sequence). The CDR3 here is CASSPGAGRETQYF.

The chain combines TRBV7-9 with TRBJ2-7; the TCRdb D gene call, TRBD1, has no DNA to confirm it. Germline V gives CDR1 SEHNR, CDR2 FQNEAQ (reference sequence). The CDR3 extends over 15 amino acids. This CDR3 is CASSFDGTSSYEQYF.

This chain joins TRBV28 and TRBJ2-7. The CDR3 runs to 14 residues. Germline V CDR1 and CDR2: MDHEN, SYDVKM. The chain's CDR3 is CASSFPDSSYEQYF.

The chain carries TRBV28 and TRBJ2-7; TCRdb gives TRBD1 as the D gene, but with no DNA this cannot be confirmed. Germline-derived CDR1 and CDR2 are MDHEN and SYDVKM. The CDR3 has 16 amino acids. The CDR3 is CASSLRTGGSSYEQYF. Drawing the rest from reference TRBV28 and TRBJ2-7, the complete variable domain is DVKVTQSSRYLVKRTGEKVFLECVQDMDHENMFWYRQDPGLGLRLIYFSYDVKMKEKGDIPEGYSVSREKKERFSLILESASTNQTSMYLCASSLRTGGSSYEQYFGPGTRLTVT.

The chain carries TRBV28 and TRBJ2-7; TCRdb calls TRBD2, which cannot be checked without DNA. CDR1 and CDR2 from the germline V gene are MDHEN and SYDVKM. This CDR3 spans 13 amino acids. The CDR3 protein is CASSVLAEYEQYF.

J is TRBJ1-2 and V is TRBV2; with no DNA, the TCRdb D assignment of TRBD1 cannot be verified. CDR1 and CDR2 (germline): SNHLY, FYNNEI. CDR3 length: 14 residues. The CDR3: CASSEVDSNYGYTF.

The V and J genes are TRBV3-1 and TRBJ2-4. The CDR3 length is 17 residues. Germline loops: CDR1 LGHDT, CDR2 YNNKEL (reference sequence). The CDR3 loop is CASSQESGRVAKNIQYF.

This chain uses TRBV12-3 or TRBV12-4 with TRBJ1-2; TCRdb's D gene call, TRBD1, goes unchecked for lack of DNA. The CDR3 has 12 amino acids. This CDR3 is CASSLSPPGYTF.

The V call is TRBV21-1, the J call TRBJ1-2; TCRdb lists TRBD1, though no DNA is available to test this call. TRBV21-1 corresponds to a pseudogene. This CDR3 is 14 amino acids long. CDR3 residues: CASLNPGVQAGYTF.

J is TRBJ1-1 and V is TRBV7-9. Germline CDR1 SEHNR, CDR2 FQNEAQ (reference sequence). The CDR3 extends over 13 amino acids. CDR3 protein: CASSFDLNTEAFF.

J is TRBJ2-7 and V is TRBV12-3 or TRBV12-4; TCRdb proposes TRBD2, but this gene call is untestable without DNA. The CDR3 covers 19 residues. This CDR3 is CASSLDPDRLAGGPYEQYF.